The 16 T cell receptor beta chains below come from one sample, sequenced in a study of blood T cell repertoires in COVID-19. Libraries were prepared by immunoSEQ multiplex PCR; TCRdb keeps only in-frame clonotypes and omits some of them. Among 150,000 to 200,000 clones listed, approximately 79% were seen once. What was sequenced was peripheral blood. Receptors originate from a man aged 25-40 years with active or convalescent COVID-19.

The chain recombines TRBV7-2 with TRBJ1-3; unclear D gene. This CDR3 is built from 14 residues. Germline V CDR1 and CDR2: SGHTA, FQGNSA. V lost 8 bases, J lost 0 bases, and 11 bases lay in between. For the CDR3, the DNA is TGTGCCAGCGCTCCCGGCGGCTCTGGAAACACCATATATTTT. Translated, it gives CASAPGGSGNTIYF.

The V and J genes are TRBV30 and TRBJ1-5; maybe TRBD1 (6 bases). V lost 2 bases to trimming and J lost 1 base, with 12 bases between them. Germline V gene data show CDR1 as GTSNPN and CDR2 as SVGIG (reference sequence). This CDR3 is built from 15 residues. The CDR3, as DNA: TGTGCCTGGAGTACAGGGTTTGTAAGCAATCAGCCCCAGCATTTT. Protein product: CAWSTGFVSNQPQHF.

The CDR3 loop reads CASRARGQETQYF. The CDR3 DNA follows: TGTGCCAGCAGGGCCAGGGGCCAAGAGACCCAGTACTTC. The J gene is TRBJ2-5, the V gene TRBV6-5; TRBD1 might be the D (6 bases). This CDR3 comprises 13 residues. The germline gives CDR1 MNHEY, CDR2 SVGAGI. The V end was cut by 6 bases, the J end by 1 base, with 9 bases between.

J is TRBJ2-1 and V is TRBV5-1; D possibly corresponds to TRBD1 (6 bases). The V end lost 1 base, the J end lost 1 base, and 12 bases lay between the germline ends. There are 16 residues in the CDR3. Per the germline V gene, CDR1 is SGHRS and CDR2 is YFSETQ. CDR3: CASSLWPGESYNEQFF. CDR3 nucleotide sequence: TGCGCCAGCAGCTTGTGGCCAGGGGAGTCCTACAATGAGCAGTTCTTC. The full variable domain, its missing parts supplied by reference TRBV5-1 and TRBJ2-1, is KAGVTQTPRYLIKTRGQQVTLSCSPISGHRSVSWYQQTPGQGLQFLFEYFSETQRNKGNFPGRFSGRQFSNSRSEMNVSTLELGDSALYLCASSLWPGESYNEQFFGPGTRLTVL.

CDR3 in amino acids: CASSLGGETHNEQFF. The CDR3 DNA reads as TGTGCCAGCAGCTTAGGGGGGGAGACCCACAATGAGCAGTTCTTC. V gene TRBV5-4 combines with J gene TRBJ2-1; TRBD2 is a possible D gene (7 bases). V was pared by 2 bases and J by 5 bases, with 14 bases between. Germline CDR1 reads SGHNT; CDR2 reads YYREEE (reference sequence). The CDR3 length is 15 residues.

CDR3 in amino acids: CASSYGDNNEQFF. The CDR3 DNA sequence: TGTGCCAGCAGTTACGGGGACAACAATGAGCAGTTCTTC. The chain recombines TRBV6-2 or TRBV6-3 with TRBJ2-1; D possibly corresponds to TRBD1 (6 bases). The CDR3 extends over 13 amino acids. V was cut by 2 bases and J by 5 bases, with 7 bases left in between. In germline, CDR1 is MNHEY, CDR2 SVGEGT.

The rearrangement links TRBV7-8 to TRBJ2-5, with 10 bases aligning to TRBD2. Germline values: CDR1 SGHVS, CDR2 FQNEAQ. CDR3 length: 19 residues. With V trimmed by 2 bases and J by 4 bases, 16 bases remained unmatched. The CDR3 nucleotides read TGTGCCAGCAGCTTAAGAAGAGGAATAGCGGGGGGAGCCGGAGAGACCCAGTACTTC. This sequence encodes CASSLRRGIAGGAGETQYF.

This chain joins TRBV12-5 and TRBJ2-5; D may be TRBD1 (5 bases). Germline V gene sequence: CDR1 LGHNT, CDR2 FRNRAP. Trimming removed 5 bases from V and 0 bases from J, with 16 bases in between. The CDR3 is 16 amino acids. CDR3 residues: CASGPPRQTYQETQYF. Written as DNA, the CDR3 is TGTGCTAGTGGTCCCCCTCGACAGACGTACCAAGAGACCCAGTACTTC.

Only one count was recorded for this clone. The rearrangement uses TRBV4-3 and TRBJ2-1; tentatively, D is TRBD2 (6 bases). The V and J ends lost 0 bases and 0 bases respectively, with 12 bases between them. The V gene's germline CDR1 is LGHNA and CDR2 YSLEER. CDR3 length: 17 residues. The CDR3 loop reads CASSQDWLADSYNEQFF. The CDR3 DNA reads TGCGCCAGCAGCCAAGATTGGTTAGCGGACTCCTACAATGAGCAGTTCTTC.

The J gene is TRBJ2-5, the V gene TRBV5-8; D uncertain. The germline V gene has CDR1 SGHTS and CDR2 YDEGEE. V dropped 2 bases and J dropped 8 bases, with 13 bases sitting between them. The CDR3 has 13 residues. The CDR3 loop reads CASSFKNPVTQYF. CDR3 sequence (DNA): TGTGCCAGCAGCTTCAAAAACCCGGTAACCCAGTACTTC. Complete variable domain (other parts from reference TRBV5-8 and TRBJ2-5): EAGVTQSPTHLIKTRGQQATLRCSPISGHTSVYWYQQALGLGLQFLLWYDEGEERNRGNFPPRFSGRQFPNYSSELNVNALELEDSALYLCASSFKNPVTQYFGPGTRLLVL.

This chain connects TRBV3-1 (or the pseudogene TRBV3-2) to TRBJ1-3; D perhaps matches TRBD1 (6 bases). Trimming cost V 1 base and J 5 bases, with 18 bases left between them. Germline CDR1 and CDR2: LGHDT and YNNKEL (reference sequence). CDR3 length: 17 amino acids. The CDR3 coding sequence is TGTGCCAGCAGCCAAGTTTCACAGGGTACGGTGAGAAACACCATATATTTT. Translating it yields CASSQVSQGTVRNTIYF.

The gene calls are TRBV11-3 and TRBJ2-3, with 7 bases that match TRBD2. Losses at the gene ends were 1 base for V and 0 bases for J; bases not matched to a gene: 10. The CDR3 has 18 amino acids. Germline lookup yields CDR1 SGHNT and CDR2 YENEEA. The CDR3 spells CASSLGQTSLTSTDTQYF. The CDR3 nucleotides are TGTGCCAGCAGCTTAGGTCAGACTAGCTTGACTAGCACAGATACGCAGTATTTT.

This sequence joins TRBV27 and TRBJ1-1, with 9 bases that match TRBD1. With V trimmed by 5 bases and J by 0 bases, 7 bases remained unmatched. Germline V lookup: CDR1 MNHEY, CDR2 SMNVEV (reference sequence). The CDR3 length is 16 residues. The CDR3: CASSPNRGQMNTEAFF. The DNA of the CDR3 is TGTGCCAGCAGTCCCAACAGGGGGCAGATGAACACTGAAGCTTTCTTT.

The genes are TRBV30 and TRBJ1-2, with 7 bases fitting TRBD1. Losses at the gene ends were 2 bases for V and 2 bases for J; bases not matched to a gene: 5. The CDR3 spans 14 residues. Germline V gene lookup returns CDR1 GTSNPN and CDR2 SVGIG (reference sequence). The CDR3 DNA sequence: TGTGCCTGGAGTCCCGGACAGGCGAACTATGGCTACACCTTC. Amino acids: CAWSPGQANYGYTF.

The chain joins TRBV10-2 to TRBJ2-1; TRBD2 matches 9 bases. The CDR3 is 13 amino acids. The V and J ends lost 7 bases and 8 bases, in that order; junction bases with no gene match: 6. Germline V CDR1 and CDR2: WSHSY, SAAADI. The CDR3 loop reads CASTGGRAYEQFF. The CDR3 DNA reads TGCGCCAGCACTGGCGGGAGGGCCTATGAGCAGTTCTTC.

V is TRBV5-1 and J is TRBJ1-1, with 7 positions matching TRBD1. Germline values: CDR1 SGHRS, CDR2 YFSETQ. Unmatched junction bases numbered 9, after V lost 4 bases and J lost 0 bases. This CDR3 comprises 16 residues. CDR3 nucleotide sequence: TGCGCCAGCAGCCCCACCCCAGGGGGAGTGAACACTGAAGCTTTCTTT. Protein product: CASSPTPGGVNTEAFF.